A selection of T cell receptor beta chains follows, all from one sample in a study of shared clonotypes between healthy human individuals. TCRdb's copy holds only in-frame clones and misses some; the assay was immunoSEQ multiplex PCR. The repertoire holds fewer than 1.6 million clones, with approximately 98.5% as singletons. The sample taken for sequencing was naive CD4+ T cells sorted from blood. These TCRs come from a man between 25 and 39 years old in good health. Both conserved end residues are trimmed from each CDR3.

j_call	v_call	cdr3_aa
TRBJ1-3	TRBV6-5	ASSYPGSNTIY
TRBJ1-4	TRBV7-2	ASSLEAGVEKLF
TRBJ2-5	TRBV5-1	ASVRMGGETQY
TRBJ2-7	TRBV11-2	ASSFSTGTYEQY
TRBJ2-3	TRBV9	ASTRRERVTDTQY
TRBJ2-7	TRBV2	ASSEDLAAYEQY
TRBJ2-7	TRBV9	ASSAGSNSYEQY
TRBJ1-4	TRBV28	ASSLPRPGPGLF
TRBJ2-1	TRBV7-9	ASSLEQGKQF
TRBJ1-3	TRBV10-3	AVTLGDTIY
TRBJ2-3	TRBV5-6	ASSPELAAGTDTQY
TRBJ2-7	TRBV18	ASSSDSRDEQY
TRBJ1-5	TRBV7-2	ASSLRVTNQPQH
TRBJ2-1	TRBV5-1	ASSLADQPIGEQF
TRBJ2-6	TRBV18	ASSPRRDSGANVLT
TRBJ2-7	TRBV11-2	ASSAMTGYEQY
TRBJ2-1	TRBV5-4	ASSLGTSGMGEQF
TRBJ2-2	TRBV15	AVSRDTVTGELF
TRBJ2-1	TRBV7-9	ASRDDRITYNEQF
TRBJ2-2	TRBV7-2	ASSLRPVVRDTGELF
TRBJ2-7	TRBV18	ASSPWTGEDEQY
TRBJ1-3	TRBV18	ASSPGSSSGNTIY
TRBJ2-7	TRBV5-8	ASRRGRGTYEQY
TRBJ2-3	TRBV5-1	ASSSGLADSTDTQY
TRBJ1-2	TRBV5-1	ASSLFWGANYGYT
TRBJ2-7	TRBV7-2	ASTSGGGSSYEQY